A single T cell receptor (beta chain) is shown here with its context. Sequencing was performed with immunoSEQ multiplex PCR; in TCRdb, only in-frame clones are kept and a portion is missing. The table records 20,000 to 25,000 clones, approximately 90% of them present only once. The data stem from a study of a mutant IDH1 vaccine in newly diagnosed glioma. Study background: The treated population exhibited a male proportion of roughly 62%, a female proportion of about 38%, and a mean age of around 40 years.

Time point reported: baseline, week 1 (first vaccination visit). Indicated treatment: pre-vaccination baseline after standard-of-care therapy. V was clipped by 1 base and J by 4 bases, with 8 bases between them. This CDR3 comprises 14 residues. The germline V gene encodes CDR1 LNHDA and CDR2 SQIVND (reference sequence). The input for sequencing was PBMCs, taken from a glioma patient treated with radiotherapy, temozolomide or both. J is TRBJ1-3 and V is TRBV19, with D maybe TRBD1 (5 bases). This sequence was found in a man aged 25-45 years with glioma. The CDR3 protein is CASSIAGAGNTIYF. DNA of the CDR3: TGTGCCAGTAGTATAGCTGGGGCAGGAAACACCATATATTTT.